The clone carrying this T cell receptor beta chain was seen just once. The data were produced by immunoSEQ multiplex PCR, yet TCRdb's version contains in-frame clones alone and is incomplete. Here the sample spans roughly 400,000 clones, roughly 92% being singletons. The age range of participants was about 18 to 100 years, with residence in about 25 US areas. Categorization into cohorts depended on clinical history that participants reported. Germline-derived CDR1 and CDR2 are MNHNS and SASEGT. The V and J ends lost 2 bases and 1 base respectively, with 9 bases between them. This CDR3 is 14 amino acids long. This sample stems from a study of blood T cell repertoires in COVID-19. Study-level information: Whether acute or convalescent, the COVID-19 samples came from the United States, Italy and Spain. The analysed material was cDNA or gDNA that came from T cells, B-cell-depleted T cells, or PBMCs.

The chain has TRBV6-1 and TRBJ2-7; tentatively, D is TRBD1 (5 bases). Sequencing input: PBMCs or T cells enriched from blood (not recorded which). This receptor was obtained from a middle-aged woman who had been exposed to COVID-19. CDR3 in amino acids: CASSERTGSYEQYF. In nucleotides, the CDR3 is TGTGCCAGCAGTGAACGAACAGGTTCCTACGAGCAGTACTTC.